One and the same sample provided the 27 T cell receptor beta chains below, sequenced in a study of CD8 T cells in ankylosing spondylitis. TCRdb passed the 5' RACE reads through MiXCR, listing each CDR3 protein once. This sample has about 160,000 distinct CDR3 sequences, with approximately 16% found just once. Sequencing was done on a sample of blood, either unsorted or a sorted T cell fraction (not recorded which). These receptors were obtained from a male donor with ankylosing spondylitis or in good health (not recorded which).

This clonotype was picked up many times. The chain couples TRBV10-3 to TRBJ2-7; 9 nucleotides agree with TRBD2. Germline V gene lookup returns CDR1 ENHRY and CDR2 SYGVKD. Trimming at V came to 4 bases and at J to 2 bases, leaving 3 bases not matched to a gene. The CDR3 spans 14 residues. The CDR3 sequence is CAISALAGTYEQYF. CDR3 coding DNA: TGTGCCATCAGTGCGCTAGCGGGGACCTACGAGCAGTACTTC.

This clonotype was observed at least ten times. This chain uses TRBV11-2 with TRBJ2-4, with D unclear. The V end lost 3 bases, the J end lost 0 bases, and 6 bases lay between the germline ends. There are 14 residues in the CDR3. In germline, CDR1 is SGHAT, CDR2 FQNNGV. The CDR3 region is CASSFSLAKNIQYF. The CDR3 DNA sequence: TGTGCCAGCAGCTTCAGCCTAGCCAAAAACATTCAGTACTTC.

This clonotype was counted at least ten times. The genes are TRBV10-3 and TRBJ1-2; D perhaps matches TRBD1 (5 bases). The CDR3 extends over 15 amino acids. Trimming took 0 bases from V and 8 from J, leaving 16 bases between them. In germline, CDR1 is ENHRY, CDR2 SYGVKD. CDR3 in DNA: TGTGCCATCAGTGAGTCGAAGGCAGGGTTGGTAGGCTACACCTTC. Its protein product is CAISESKAGLVGYTF.

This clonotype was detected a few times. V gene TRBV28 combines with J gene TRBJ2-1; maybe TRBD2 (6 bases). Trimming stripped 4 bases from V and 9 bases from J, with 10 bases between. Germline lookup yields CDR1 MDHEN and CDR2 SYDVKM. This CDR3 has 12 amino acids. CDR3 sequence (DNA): TGTGCCAGCAGTTATGCTAGCGCTGAGCAGTTCTTC. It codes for CASSYASAEQFF.

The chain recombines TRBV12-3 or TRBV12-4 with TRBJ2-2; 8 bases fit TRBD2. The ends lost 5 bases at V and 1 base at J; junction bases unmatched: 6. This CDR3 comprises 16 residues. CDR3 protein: CASSHLAGLNTGELFF. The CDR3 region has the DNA TGTGCCAGCAGTCACTTAGCGGGGCTGAACACCGGGGAGCTGTTTTTT.

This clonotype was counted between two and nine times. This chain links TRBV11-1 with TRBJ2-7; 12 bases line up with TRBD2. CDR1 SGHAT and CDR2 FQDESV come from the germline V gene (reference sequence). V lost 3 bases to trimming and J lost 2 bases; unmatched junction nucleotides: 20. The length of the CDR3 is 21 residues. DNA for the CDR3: TGTGCCAGCAGCTTTCTCGCCTCGAGGACTAGCGGGAACTCAATCCCCTACGAGCAGTACTTC. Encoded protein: CASSFLASRTSGNSIPYEQYF.

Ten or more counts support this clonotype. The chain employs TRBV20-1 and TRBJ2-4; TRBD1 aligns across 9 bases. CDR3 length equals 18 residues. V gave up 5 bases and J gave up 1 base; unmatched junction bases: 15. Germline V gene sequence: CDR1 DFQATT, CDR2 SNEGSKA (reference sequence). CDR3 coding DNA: TGCAGTGCTGAACCGGGACAGGGTTCGGTGAGGGCCAAAAACATTCAGTACTTC. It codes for CSAEPGQGSVRAKNIQYF.

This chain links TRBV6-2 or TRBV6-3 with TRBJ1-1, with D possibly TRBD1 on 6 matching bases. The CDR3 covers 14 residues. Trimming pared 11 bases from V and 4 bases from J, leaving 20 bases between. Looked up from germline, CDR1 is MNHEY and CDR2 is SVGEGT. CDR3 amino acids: CAGTLGGASTEAFF. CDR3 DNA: TGTGCCGGCACCCTTGGGGGGGCGAGCACTGAAGCTTTCTTT.

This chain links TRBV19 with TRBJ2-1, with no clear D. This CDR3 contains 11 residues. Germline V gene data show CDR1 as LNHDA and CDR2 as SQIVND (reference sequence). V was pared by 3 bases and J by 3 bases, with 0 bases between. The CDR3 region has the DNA TGTGCCAGTAGTATCTACAATGAGCAGTTCTTC. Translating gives CASSIYNEQFF.

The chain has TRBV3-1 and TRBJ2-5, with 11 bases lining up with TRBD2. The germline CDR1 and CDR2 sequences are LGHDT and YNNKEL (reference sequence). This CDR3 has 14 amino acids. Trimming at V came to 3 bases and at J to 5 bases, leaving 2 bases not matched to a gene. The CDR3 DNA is TGTGCCAGCAGCCACAGGACTAGCGGGGAGACCCAGTACTTC. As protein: CASSHRTSGETQYF.

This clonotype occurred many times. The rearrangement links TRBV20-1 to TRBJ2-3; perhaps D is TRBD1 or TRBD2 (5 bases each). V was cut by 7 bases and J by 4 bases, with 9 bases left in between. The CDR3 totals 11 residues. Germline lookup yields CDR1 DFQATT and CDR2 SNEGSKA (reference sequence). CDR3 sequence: CSGGISDTQYF. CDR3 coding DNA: TGCAGTGGGGGGATCTCAGATACGCAGTATTTT.

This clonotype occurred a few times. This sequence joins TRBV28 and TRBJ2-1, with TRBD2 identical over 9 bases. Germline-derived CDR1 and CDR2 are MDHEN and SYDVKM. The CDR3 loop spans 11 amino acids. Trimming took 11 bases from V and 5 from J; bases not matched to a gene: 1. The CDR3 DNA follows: TGTGCCTCTAGCGGGAACAATGAGCAGTTCTTC. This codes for CASSGNNEQFF.

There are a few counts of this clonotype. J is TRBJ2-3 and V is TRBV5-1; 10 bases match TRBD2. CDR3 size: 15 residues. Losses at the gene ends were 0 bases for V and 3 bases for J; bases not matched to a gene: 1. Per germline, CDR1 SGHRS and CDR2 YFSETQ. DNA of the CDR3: TGCGCCAGCAGCTTGGTGACTAGCGGGACAGATACGCAGTATTTT. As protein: CASSLVTSGTDTQYF.

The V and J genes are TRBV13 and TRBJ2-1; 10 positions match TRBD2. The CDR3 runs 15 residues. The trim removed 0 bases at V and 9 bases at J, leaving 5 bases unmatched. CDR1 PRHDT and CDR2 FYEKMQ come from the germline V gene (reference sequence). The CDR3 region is CASSLGSSGSTEQFF. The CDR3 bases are TGTGCCAGCAGCTTAGGCTCTAGCGGGAGTACTGAGCAGTTCTTC.

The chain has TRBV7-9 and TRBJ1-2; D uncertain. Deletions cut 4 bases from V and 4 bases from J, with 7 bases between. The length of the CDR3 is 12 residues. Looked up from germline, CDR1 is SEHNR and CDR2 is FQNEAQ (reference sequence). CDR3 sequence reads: CASSSRTYGYTF. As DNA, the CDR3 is TGTGCCAGCAGCTCCAGAACCTATGGCTACACCTTC.

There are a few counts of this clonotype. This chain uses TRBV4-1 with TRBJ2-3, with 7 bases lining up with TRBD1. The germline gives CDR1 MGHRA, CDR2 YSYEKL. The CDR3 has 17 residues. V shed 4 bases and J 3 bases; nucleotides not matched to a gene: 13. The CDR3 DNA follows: TGCGCCAGCAGCCCTCCTCTTCGACAGGGTGGGACAGATACGCAGTATTTT. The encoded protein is CASSPPLRQGGTDTQYF.

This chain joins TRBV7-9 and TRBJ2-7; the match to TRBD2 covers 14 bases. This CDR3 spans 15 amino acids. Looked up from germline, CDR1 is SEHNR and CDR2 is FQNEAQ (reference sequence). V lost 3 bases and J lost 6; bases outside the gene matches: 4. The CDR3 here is CASSLGLAGVGEQYF. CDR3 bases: TGTGCCAGCAGCTTGGGACTAGCGGGAGTGGGCGAGCAGTACTTC.

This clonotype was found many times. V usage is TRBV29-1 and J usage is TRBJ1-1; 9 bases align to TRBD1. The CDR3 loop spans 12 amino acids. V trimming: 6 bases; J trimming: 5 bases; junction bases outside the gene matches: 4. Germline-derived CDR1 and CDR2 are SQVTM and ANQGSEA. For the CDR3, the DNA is TGCAGCGTGAGGACAGGGGTAACTGAAGCTTTCTTT. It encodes CSVRTGVTEAFF.

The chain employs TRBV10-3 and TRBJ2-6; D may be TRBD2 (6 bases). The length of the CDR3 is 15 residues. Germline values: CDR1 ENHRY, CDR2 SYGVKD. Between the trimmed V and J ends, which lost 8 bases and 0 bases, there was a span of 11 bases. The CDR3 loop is CAIGVSGSGANVLTF. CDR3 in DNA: TGTGCCATCGGGGTTAGCGGCTCTGGGGCCAACGTCCTGACTTTC.

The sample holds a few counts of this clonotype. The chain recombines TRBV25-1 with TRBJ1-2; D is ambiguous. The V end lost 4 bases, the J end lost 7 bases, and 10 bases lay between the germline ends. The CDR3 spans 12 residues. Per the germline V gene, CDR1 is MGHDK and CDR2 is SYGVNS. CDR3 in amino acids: CASSGPPPGYTF. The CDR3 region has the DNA TGTGCCAGCAGTGGACCACCTCCTGGCTACACCTTC.

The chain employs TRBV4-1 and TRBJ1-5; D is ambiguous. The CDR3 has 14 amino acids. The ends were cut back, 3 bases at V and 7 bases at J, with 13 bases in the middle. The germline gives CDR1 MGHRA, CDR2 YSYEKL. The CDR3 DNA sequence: TGCGCCAGCAGCCAGATCAATCAGGAGCAGCCCCAGCATTTT. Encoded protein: CASSQINQEQPQHF.

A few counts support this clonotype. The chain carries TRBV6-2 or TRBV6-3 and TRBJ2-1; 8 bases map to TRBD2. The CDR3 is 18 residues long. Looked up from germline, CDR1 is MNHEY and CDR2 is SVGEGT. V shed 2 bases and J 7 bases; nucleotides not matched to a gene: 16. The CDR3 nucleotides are TGTGCCAGCAGTTACCGCCTTACTAGCGGTAGACCAGCGAATGAGCAGTTCTTC. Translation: CASSYRLTSGRPANEQFF.

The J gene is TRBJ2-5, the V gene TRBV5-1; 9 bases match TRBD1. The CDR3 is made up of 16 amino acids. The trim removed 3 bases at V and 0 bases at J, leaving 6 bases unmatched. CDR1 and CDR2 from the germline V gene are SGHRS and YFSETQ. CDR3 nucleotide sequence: TGCGCCAGCAGCTCCGGACAGGGGTTTTACCAAGAGACCCAGTACTTC. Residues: CASSSGQGFYQETQYF.

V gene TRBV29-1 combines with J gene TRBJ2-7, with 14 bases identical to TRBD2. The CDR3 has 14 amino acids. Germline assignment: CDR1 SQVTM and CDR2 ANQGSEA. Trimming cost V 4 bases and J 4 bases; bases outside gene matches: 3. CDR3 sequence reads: CSVGTSGRLYEQYF. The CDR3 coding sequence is TGCAGCGTTGGGACTAGCGGGAGGCTTTACGAGCAGTACTTC.

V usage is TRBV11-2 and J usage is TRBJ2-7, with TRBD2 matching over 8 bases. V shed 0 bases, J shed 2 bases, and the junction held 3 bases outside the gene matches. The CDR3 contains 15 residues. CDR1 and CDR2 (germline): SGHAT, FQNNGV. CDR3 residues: CASSLDLLAAYEQYF. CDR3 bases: TGTGCCAGCAGCTTAGATCTACTAGCGGCCTACGAGCAGTACTTC. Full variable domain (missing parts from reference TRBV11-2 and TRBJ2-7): EAGVAQSPRYKIIEKRQSVAFWCNPISGHATLYWYQQILGQGPKLLIQFQNNGVVDDSQLPKDRFSAERLKGVDSTLKIQPAKLEDSAVYLCASSLDLLAAYEQYFGPGTRLTVT.

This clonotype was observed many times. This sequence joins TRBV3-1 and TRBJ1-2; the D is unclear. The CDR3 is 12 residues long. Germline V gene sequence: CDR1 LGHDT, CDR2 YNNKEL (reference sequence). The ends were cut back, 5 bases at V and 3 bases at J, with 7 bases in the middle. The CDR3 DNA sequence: TGTGCCAGCAGCGCCCTGGACTATGGCTACACCTTC. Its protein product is CASSALDYGYTF.

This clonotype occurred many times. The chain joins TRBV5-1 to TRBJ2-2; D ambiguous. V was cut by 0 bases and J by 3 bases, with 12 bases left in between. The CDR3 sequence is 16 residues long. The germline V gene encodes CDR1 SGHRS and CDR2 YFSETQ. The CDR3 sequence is CASSLEKGRYTGELFF. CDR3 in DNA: TGCGCCAGCAGCTTGGAAAAGGGTCGCTACACCGGGGAGCTGTTTTTT.